The 17 T cell receptor beta chains presented below share a single source sample, sequenced in a study of regulatory T cells in long-lasting Graves disease. Time point noted: newly diagnosed GD, antithyroid drugs for less than 3 months. From PBMCs, RNA was extracted and then used to make the TCR library. Construction of the TCR beta libraries employed iRepertoire HTBI primers in conjunction with Arm-PCR of CDR3 regions. Using its own MiXCR run on the multiplex PCR reads, TCRdb lists one record per CDR3 protein. The sample has more than 350,000 distinct CDR3 sequences, 14% to 15% seen once. The same data also contributed to another study, on T cells in Graves' hyperthyroidism and ophthalmopathy.

Sample: peripheral blood mononuclear cells (PBMCs), taken at new diagnosis, from a patient treated with antithyroid drugs. The receptors come from a woman younger than 45 with Graves disease.

This clonotype was observed a few times. This chain joins TRBV4-1 and TRBJ2-7, with 9 positions matching TRBD1. The V and J ends lost 4 bases and 2 bases, in that order; junction bases with no gene match: 12. CDR3 size: 17 residues. Germline V gene sequence: CDR1 MGHRA, CDR2 YSYEKL. The CDR3 bases are TGCGCCAGCAGCCGGCTGCCCGGGACAGGGTTACCCTACGAGCAGTACTTC. Its translation is CASSRLPGTGLPYEQYF.

V gene TRBV14 combines with J gene TRBJ2-1; D is tentatively TRBD1 or TRBD2 (6 bases each). Germline V gene data show CDR1 as SGHDN and CDR2 as FVKESK. V was clipped by 0 bases and J by 4 bases, with 7 bases between them. CDR3 length equals 14 residues. The CDR3 spells CASSQEGGYNEQFF. Here the CDR3 DNA reads TGTGCCAGCAGCCAAGAAGGGGGGTACAATGAGCAGTTCTTC.

This clonotype was seen only a few times. The CDR3 does not end in the conserved phenylalanine or tryptophan, so this is likely a read error. V is TRBV29-1 and J is TRBJ1-1, with D perhaps TRBD1 (6 bases). Germline V lookup: CDR1 SQVTM, CDR2 ANQGSEA. The length of the CDR3 is 13 residues. V lost 4 bases and J 0 bases, leaving 9 bases between the germline ends. The CDR3 DNA follows: TGCAGCGTTGTAGGGGGAATGAACACTGAAGCTTTCCTT. This encodes CSVVGGMNTEAFL.

This clonotype has ten or more counts. In nucleotides, the CDR3 is TGTGCCAGCAGCGGTCACGGGGGCAACATAGAGACCCAGTACTTC. Its translation: CASSGHGGNIETQYF. This sequence joins TRBV7-2 and TRBJ2-5; D could derive from TRBD1 or TRBD2 (6 bases each). The V end lost 5 bases, the J end lost 4 bases, and 17 bases lay between the germline ends. The CDR3 is made up of 15 amino acids. Germline values: CDR1 SGHTA, CDR2 FQGNSA.

There are a few counts of this clonotype. V and J are TRBV6-1 and TRBJ2-5; 8 nucleotides align to TRBD2. Germline CDR1 and CDR2: MNHNS and SASEGT. The V gene end was trimmed by 6 bases and the J gene end by 4 bases; junction bases not matched to a gene: 7. The CDR3 spans 14 residues. CDR3 nucleotides: TGTGCCAGCAGCCAGGGACTAGAGAGAGAGACCCAGTACTTC. It encodes CASSQGLERETQYF.

The table lists this clonotype with many counts. Mismatch with germline at one junction end may stem from a read error. The chain combines TRBV29-1 with TRBJ2-7; 7 nucleotides align to TRBD2. The CDR3 contains 14 residues. Germline lookup yields CDR1 SQVTM and CDR2 ANQGSEA. The CDR3 spells CSVEAGTNPSEQYF. CDR3 nucleotide sequence: TGCAGCGTAGAAGCCGGGACTAATCCCTCCGAGCAGTACTTC.

This clonotype came up many times. The rearrangement links TRBV6-8 to TRBJ2-7; unclear D gene. This CDR3 has 13 residues. Germline V CDR1 and CDR2: MNHGY, SAAAGT. The V end was cut by 7 bases, the J end by 2 bases, with 12 bases between. This chain's CDR3 is CASTSAPTYEQYF. CDR3 nucleotides: TGTGCCAGCACCTCAGCGCCCACCTACGAGCAGTACTTC.

The chain links TRBV19 to TRBJ1-5; perhaps TRBD1 as D (5 bases). V dropped 8 bases and J dropped 0 bases, with 11 bases sitting between them. In germline, CDR1 is LNHDA, CDR2 SQIVND (reference sequence). CDR3 size: 14 residues. The CDR3 reads CASRQFYSNQPQHF. The CDR3 DNA reads as TGTGCCAGTCGACAGTTTTATAGCAATCAGCCCCAGCATTTT.

This clonotype came up many times. V is TRBV28 and J is TRBJ1-6, with D possibly matching TRBD1 (5 bases). The germline V gene encodes CDR1 MDHEN and CDR2 SYDVKM. Trimming pared 4 bases from V and 4 bases from J, leaving 11 bases between. The CDR3 has 15 residues. CDR3 coding DNA: TGTGCCAGCAGTTCTGCGGGACGGTATAATTCACCCCTCCACTTT. It translates to CASSSAGRYNSPLHF.

This clonotype was detected a few times. The chain carries TRBV6-1 and TRBJ1-6; D is uncertain. Germline V lookup: CDR1 MNHNS, CDR2 SASEGT. The V gene lost 7 bases and the J gene lost 0 bases, with 10 bases spanning the gap. There are 15 residues in the CDR3. The CDR3 bases are TGTGCCAGCATCTCCAGGAGCTCCTATAATTCACCCCTCCACTTT. Its translation is CASISRSSYNSPLHF.

This clonotype showed up many times. The rearrangement links TRBV24-1 to TRBJ2-3; D may be TRBD1 or TRBD2 (5 bases each). Germline CDR1 and CDR2: KGHDR and SFDVKD. V lost 7 bases, J lost 3 bases, and 13 bases lay in between. The CDR3 contains 14 residues. The CDR3 nucleotides read TGTGCCACCAGCGGGACGGTAATAACAGATACGCAGTATTTT. Residues: CATSGTVITDTQYF.

This clonotype was observed many times. The J gene is TRBJ2-1, the V gene TRBV3-1, with TRBD2 as a possible D gene (5 bases). Germline CDR1 is LGHDT and CDR2 is YNNKEL (reference sequence). The germline V and J ends were trimmed by 0 bases and 5 bases, with 8 bases remaining between them. This CDR3 comprises 14 residues. The CDR3 sequence is CASSQEDGDNEQFF. CDR3 nucleotides: TGTGCCAGCAGCCAAGAGGACGGGGACAATGAGCAGTTCTTC.

This clonotype was observed at least ten times. CDR3 sequence: CASSQRAGGSPTGELFF. The DNA for the CDR3 is TGTGCCAGCAGCCAAAGAGCGGGAGGGTCCCCCACCGGGGAGCTGTTTTTT. This chain uses TRBV7-3 with TRBJ2-2; 10 bases fit TRBD2. V gave up 5 bases and J gave up 4 bases; unmatched junction bases: 10. Germline CDR1 is SGHTA and CDR2 is FQGTGA. The CDR3 covers 17 residues. Supplemented by reference TRBV7-3 and TRBJ2-2, the full variable domain reads GAGVSQTPSNKVTEKGKYVELRCDPISGHTALYWYRQSLGQGPEFLIYFQGTGAADDSGLPNDRFFAVRPEGSVSTLKIQRTERGDSAVYLCASSQRAGGSPTGELFFGEGSRLTVL.

This clonotype was recorded many times. The gene calls are TRBV5-4 and TRBJ1-1; D is perhaps TRBD1 (5 bases). The CDR3 spans 15 residues. With 1 base removed from V and 3 bases from J, the gap between germline ends came to 13 bases. Germline CDR1 SGHNT, CDR2 YYREEE (reference sequence). The CDR3 here is CASSLRAAGDTEAFF. In nucleotides, the CDR3 is TGTGCCAGCAGCTTGAGGGCGGCGGGGGACACTGAAGCTTTCTTT.

This clonotype was seen a few times. The gene calls are TRBV7-6 and TRBJ2-7; D is undetermined. CDR3 length: 15 residues. Germline CDR1 SGHVS, CDR2 FNYEAQ. The V end was cut by 6 bases, the J end by 3 bases, with 18 bases between. CDR3 coding DNA: TGTGCCAGCAGTCACAGTGACGATAGCAGCTACGAGCAGTACTTC. Its protein is CASSHSDDSSYEQYF. The full variable domain, its missing parts supplied by reference TRBV7-6 and TRBJ2-7, is GAGVSQSPRYKVTKRGQDVALRCDPISGHVSLYWYRQALGQGPEFLTYFNYEAQQDKSGLPNDRFSAERPEGSISTLTIQRTEQRDSAMYRCASSHSDDSSYEQYFGPGTRLTVT.

The sample holds many counts of this clonotype. The chain uses TRBV24-1 and TRBJ2-1, with 8 nucleotides matching TRBD2. Germline CDR1 reads KGHDR; CDR2 reads SFDVKD. The trim removed 4 bases at V and 1 base at J, leaving 5 bases unmatched. This CDR3 is built from 16 residues. CDR3 nucleotides: TGTGCCACCAGTGAAGTAGCGGGACCTTCCTACAATGAGCAGTTCTTC. Protein sequence: CATSEVAGPSYNEQFF.

On this clonotype: With a much larger clone just one base away, this may be a read error. V usage is TRBV28 and J usage is TRBJ2-1; 10 bases align to TRBD2. The CDR3 sequence is 17 residues long. CDR1 is MDHEN and CDR2 is SYDVKM in the germline V gene. V lost 7 bases, J lost 10 bases, and 19 bases stayed unmatched. For the CDR3, the DNA is TGTGCCAGCAATGGGGGGCTAGCGGGAGACGGTGACTACGAGCAGTTCTTC. Amino acid sequence: CASNGGLAGDGDYEQFF.